A selection of T cell receptor beta chains follows, all from one sample in a study of blood T cell repertoires in COVID-19. Some clones are missing from TCRdb's copy, which holds only in-frame ones; the method was immunoSEQ multiplex PCR. The sample lists 250,000 to 350,000 clones; more than 70% were seen once. The sequencing sample was made of peripheral blood. The receptor source for this set is a woman between 45 and 65 years old who had recovered from COVID-19. CDR3s include the opening cysteine and the closing phenylalanine or tryptophan. The D gene is left open where the match is weak. Clone size is stated in some rows and not others, as once, few, many or a class when expanded.

clone_size: -; d_call: TRBD2; cdr3_length: 14; j_call: TRBJ2-7; v_call: TRBV5-6; cdr3_nt: TGTGCCAGCAGCCGAATAGGACTAGCCTACGAGCAGTACTTC; cdr3_aa: CASSRIGLAYEQYF
clone_size: -; d_call: -; cdr3_length: 17; j_call: TRBJ2-7; v_call: TRBV27; cdr3_nt: TGTGCCAGCAGTTCGGGACGTGGGACACAGTACGACTACGAGCAGTACTTC; cdr3_aa: CASSSGRGTQYDYEQYF
clone_size: few; d_call: -; cdr3_length: 11; j_call: TRBJ1-2; v_call: TRBV2; cdr3_nt: TGTGCCAGCGGGGCTCTCTATGGCTACACCTTC; cdr3_aa: CASGALYGYTF
clone_size: -; d_call: -; cdr3_length: 13; j_call: TRBJ2-7; v_call: TRBV5-1; cdr3_nt: TGCGCCAGCAGCTACGGCAGGACCTACGAGCAGTACTTC; cdr3_aa: CASSYGRTYEQYF
clone_size: -; d_call: -; cdr3_length: 18; j_call: TRBJ2-2; v_call: TRBV4-2; cdr3_nt: TGTGCCAGCAGCCAAAACGTACCGGGACTCTCGAACACCGGGGAGCTGTTTTTT; cdr3_aa: CASSQNVPGLSNTGELFF
clone_size: -; d_call: -; cdr3_length: 11; j_call: TRBJ1-2; v_call: TRBV6-5; cdr3_nt: TGTGCCAGCATGGGGGCCTTTGGCTACACCTTC; cdr3_aa: CASMGAFGYTF
clone_size: -; d_call: TRBD1; cdr3_length: 13; j_call: TRBJ1-1; v_call: TRBV9; cdr3_nt: TGTGCCAGCAGCGCCACAGGGGCAGGTGAAGCTTTCTTT; cdr3_aa: CASSATGAGEAFF
clone_size: -; d_call: -; cdr3_length: 10; j_call: TRBJ2-5; v_call: TRBV5-4; cdr3_nt: TGTGCCGCAGGGGAGACGACCCAGTACTTC; cdr3_aa: CAAGETTQYF
clone_size: -; d_call: TRBD2; cdr3_length: 15; j_call: TRBJ2-7; v_call: TRBV6-2/TRBV6-3; cdr3_nt: TGTGCCAGCAGTTACAGTCTAGCGGGGGACTACGAGCAGTACTTC; cdr3_aa: CASSYSLAGDYEQYF
clone_size: -; d_call: -; cdr3_length: 13; j_call: TRBJ1-1; v_call: TRBV10-3; cdr3_nt: TGTGCCATCAGTGGGACAGTGAACACTGAAGCTTTCTTT; cdr3_aa: CAISGTVNTEAFF
clone_size: -; d_call: -; cdr3_length: 13; j_call: TRBJ1-2; v_call: TRBV3-1/TRBV3-2; cdr3_nt: TGTGCCAGCAGCCAAGCCACAGACTATGGCTACACCTTC; cdr3_aa: CASSQATDYGYTF
clone_size: -; d_call: -; cdr3_length: 13; j_call: TRBJ2-1; v_call: TRBV13; cdr3_nt: TGTGCCAGCAGCCCCGAGACAGTCAGTGAGCAGTTCTTC; cdr3_aa: CASSPETVSEQFF
clone_size: -; d_call: TRBD1; cdr3_length: 15; j_call: TRBJ2-6; v_call: TRBV2; cdr3_nt: TGTGCCAGCGGACAGGGGGCTTCCGGGGCCAACGTCCTGACTTTC; cdr3_aa: CASGQGASGANVLTF
clone_size: few; d_call: TRBD1; cdr3_length: 14; j_call: TRBJ2-2; v_call: TRBV11-3; cdr3_nt: TGTGCCAGCAGCCTGGGACAGGGTGGCGGGGAGCTGTTTTTT; cdr3_aa: CASSLGQGGGELFF
clone_size: -; d_call: -; cdr3_length: 13; j_call: TRBJ1-5; v_call: TRBV19; cdr3_nt: TGTGCCAGTAGTATAGTGTTTGCGGAGCCCCAGCATTTT; cdr3_aa: CASSIVFAEPQHF
clone_size: -; d_call: -; cdr3_length: 14; j_call: TRBJ1-2; v_call: TRBV5-1; cdr3_nt: TGCGCCAGCAGCCCCAACCCGACAGGCAGCGGCTACACCTTC; cdr3_aa: CASSPNPTGSGYTF
clone_size: -; d_call: -; cdr3_length: 11; j_call: TRBJ1-2; v_call: TRBV20-1; cdr3_nt: TGCAGTGCTACAGGGGACTATGGCTACACCTTC; cdr3_aa: CSATGDYGYTF
clone_size: -; d_call: -; cdr3_length: 15; j_call: TRBJ2-2; v_call: TRBV9; cdr3_nt: TGTGCCAGCACCCCCGGGCAGGGCTTCACCGGGGAGCTGTTTTTT; cdr3_aa: CASTPGQGFTGELFF
clone_size: -; d_call: TRBD1; cdr3_length: 17; j_call: TRBJ1-2; v_call: TRBV28; cdr3_nt: TGTGCCAGCAGTTACCTCAGGGGGCGCGGGGCTAACTATGGCTACACCTTC; cdr3_aa: CASSYLRGRGANYGYTF
clone_size: -; d_call: TRBD1; cdr3_length: 21; j_call: TRBJ1-3; v_call: TRBV7-6; cdr3_nt: TGTGCCAGCAGCCCAATCACCCCCGGTTACAGGGGTAATCGAGGTGGAAACACCATATATTTT; cdr3_aa: CASSPITPGYRGNRGGNTIYF
clone_size: -; d_call: -; cdr3_length: 14; j_call: TRBJ2-1; v_call: TRBV7-9; cdr3_nt: TGTGCCAGCAGCCCTCAAGGCTGGAGTTCTGAGCAGTTCTTC; cdr3_aa: CASSPQGWSSEQFF
clone_size: -; d_call: TRBD2; cdr3_length: 17; j_call: TRBJ2-3; v_call: TRBV4-3; cdr3_nt: TGCGCCAGCAGCCAAGGTGCTAGCGGGGGTGTTACAGATACGCAGTATTTT; cdr3_aa: CASSQGASGGVTDTQYF
clone_size: -; d_call: -; cdr3_length: 15; j_call: TRBJ1-2; v_call: TRBV9; cdr3_nt: TGTGCCAGCAGCGTAGACGCGGCAGGGAGGTACGGCTACACCTTC; cdr3_aa: CASSVDAAGRYGYTF
clone_size: -; d_call: TRBD1; cdr3_length: 17; j_call: TRBJ1-6; v_call: TRBV7-2; cdr3_nt: TGTGCCAGCAGCCCCGACAGGACAGGATCGAGTGCTTCACCCCTCCACTTT; cdr3_aa: CASSPDRTGSSASPLHF
clone_size: -; d_call: TRBD1; cdr3_length: 14; j_call: TRBJ1-2; v_call: TRBV15; cdr3_nt: TGTGCCACCAGCATCGACAGGGGAGGATATGGCTACACCTTC; cdr3_aa: CATSIDRGGYGYTF
clone_size: -; d_call: TRBD2; cdr3_length: 16; j_call: TRBJ2-3; v_call: TRBV11-2; cdr3_nt: TGTGCCAGCAGCTTTCTTAGCGGGAGAGGCACAGATACGCAGTATTTT; cdr3_aa: CASSFLSGRGTDTQYF
clone_size: -; d_call: -; cdr3_length: 13; j_call: TRBJ2-7; v_call: TRBV18; cdr3_nt: TGTGCCAGCTCTCAAGGGGCTAATTACGAGCAGTACTTC; cdr3_aa: CASSQGANYEQYF
clone_size: -; d_call: TRBD2; cdr3_length: 17; j_call: TRBJ2-1; v_call: TRBV24-1; cdr3_nt: TGTGCCACCAGTGATCCCGGAACTAGCATGGGGGGGGATGAGCAGTTCTTC; cdr3_aa: CATSDPGTSMGGDEQFF
clone_size: -; d_call: -; cdr3_length: 16; j_call: TRBJ1-4; v_call: TRBV6-6; cdr3_nt: TGTGCCAGCAGCCGAGCTCTGGAGGGGACTAATGAAAAACTGTTTTTT; cdr3_aa: CASSRALEGTNEKLFF
clone_size: -; d_call: -; cdr3_length: 13; j_call: TRBJ2-1; v_call: TRBV7-2; cdr3_nt: TGTGCCAGCAGCCCTACAGGGTATCGTGAGCAGTTCTTC; cdr3_aa: CASSPTGYREQFF
clone_size: -; d_call: TRBD2; cdr3_length: 13; j_call: TRBJ2-3; v_call: TRBV30; cdr3_nt: TGTGCCTGGACCGTAGCGGGGTCAGATACGCAGTATTTT; cdr3_aa: CAWTVAGSDTQYF
clone_size: -; d_call: TRBD1; cdr3_length: 14; j_call: TRBJ1-2; v_call: TRBV18; cdr3_nt: TGTGCCAGCTCACCAAATACAGGGGACCATGGCTACACCTTC; cdr3_aa: CASSPNTGDHGYTF
clone_size: -; d_call: -; cdr3_length: 14; j_call: TRBJ2-5; v_call: TRBV19; cdr3_nt: TGTGCCAGTAGTTCCGTTTGGGACAAAGAGACCCAGTACTTC; cdr3_aa: CASSSVWDKETQYF
clone_size: -; d_call: TRBD1; cdr3_length: 14; j_call: TRBJ1-1; v_call: TRBV5-6; cdr3_nt: TGTGCCAGCAGCTTGAACAGACAGGGATCTGAAGCTTTCTTT; cdr3_aa: CASSLNRQGSEAFF
clone_size: once; d_call: -; cdr3_length: 13; j_call: TRBJ2-2; v_call: TRBV4-1; cdr3_nt: TGCGCCAGCAGTCGACTAGATACCGGGGAGCTGTTTTTT; cdr3_aa: CASSRLDTGELFF
clone_size: -; d_call: -; cdr3_length: 15; j_call: TRBJ1-4; v_call: TRBV11-2; cdr3_nt: TGTGCCAGCAGCACGACAACAGGATTTAATGAAAAACTGTTTTTT; cdr3_aa: CASSTTTGFNEKLFF
clone_size: -; d_call: -; cdr3_length: 15; j_call: TRBJ1-5; v_call: TRBV28; cdr3_nt: TGTGCCAGCCTAGGGGCGGCTTATAGCAATCAGCCCCAGCATTTT; cdr3_aa: CASLGAAYSNQPQHF
clone_size: once; d_call: -; cdr3_length: 14; j_call: TRBJ1-2; v_call: TRBV4-3; cdr3_nt: TGCGCCAGCAGCCAAGGACAGGTTACAAGTGGCTACACCTTC; cdr3_aa: CASSQGQVTSGYTF
clone_size: -; d_call: -; cdr3_length: 11; j_call: TRBJ1-2; v_call: TRBV20-1; cdr3_nt: TGCAGTACGTACGGGGACTATGGCTACACCTTC; cdr3_aa: CSTYGDYGYTF
clone_size: -; d_call: -; cdr3_length: 13; j_call: TRBJ1-2; v_call: TRBV7-9; cdr3_nt: TGTGCCAGCAGCTTAGGACAGGTTATTAGCTACACCTTC; cdr3_aa: CASSLGQVISYTF
clone_size: -; d_call: TRBD2; cdr3_length: 18; j_call: TRBJ2-1; v_call: TRBV9; cdr3_nt: TGTGCCAGCAGCGCCCTACCCTCGACTAGCCGACTTTACAATGAGCAGTTCTTC; cdr3_aa: CASSALPSTSRLYNEQFF
clone_size: -; d_call: TRBD1; cdr3_length: 15; j_call: TRBJ1-3; v_call: TRBV10-3; cdr3_nt: TGTGCCATCAGTGAAACAGGGGGCGCGGGAAACACCATATATTTT; cdr3_aa: CAISETGGAGNTIYF
clone_size: -; d_call: -; cdr3_length: 13; j_call: TRBJ1-1; v_call: TRBV11-2; cdr3_nt: TGTGCCAGCAGCTTTATGCGGCTAACAGAAGCTTTCTTT; cdr3_aa: CASSFMRLTEAFF
clone_size: -; d_call: TRBD1; cdr3_length: 17; j_call: TRBJ2-3; v_call: TRBV7-9; cdr3_nt: TGTGCCAGCAGCTTACTTCCCGGGACAGGGGGCACAGATACGCAGTATTTT; cdr3_aa: CASSLLPGTGGTDTQYF
clone_size: -; d_call: TRBD1; cdr3_length: 14; j_call: TRBJ1-1; v_call: TRBV19; cdr3_nt: TGTGCCAGTAATAAAGGGACAGGGGACCATGAAGCTTTCTTT; cdr3_aa: CASNKGTGDHEAFF
clone_size: -; d_call: -; cdr3_length: 16; j_call: TRBJ1-6; v_call: TRBV28; cdr3_nt: TGTGCCAGCAGCCCCCATTCGGGGACACTTCATTCACCCCTCCACTTT; cdr3_aa: CASSPHSGTLHSPLHF
clone_size: few; d_call: TRBD1; cdr3_length: 13; j_call: TRBJ1-2; v_call: TRBV28; cdr3_nt: TGTGCCAGCAGTTCCCGGACAGGGCAGGGCTACACCTTC; cdr3_aa: CASSSRTGQGYTF
clone_size: -; d_call: -; cdr3_length: 13; j_call: TRBJ1-2; v_call: TRBV7-9; cdr3_nt: TGTGCCAGCAGCTTCGGGGGGGAGGACGGCTACACCTTC; cdr3_aa: CASSFGGEDGYTF
clone_size: -; d_call: TRBD2; cdr3_length: 17; j_call: TRBJ2-3; v_call: TRBV5-1; cdr3_nt: TGCGCCAGCAGCTTGTACACTAGCGGGGGAAGCACAGATACGCAGTATTTT; cdr3_aa: CASSLYTSGGSTDTQYF
clone_size: -; d_call: -; cdr3_length: 13; j_call: TRBJ1-5; v_call: TRBV3-1/TRBV3-2; cdr3_nt: TGTGCCAGCAGCCAAGTTGCAGGTCAGCCCCAGCATTTT; cdr3_aa: CASSQVAGQPQHF
clone_size: once; d_call: -; cdr3_length: 15; j_call: TRBJ2-3; v_call: TRBV20-1; cdr3_nt: TGCAGTGCTAGTTCCCCTAGCCAGTCGATAGATACGCAGTATTTT; cdr3_aa: CSASSPSQSIDTQYF
clone_size: many; d_call: TRBD2; cdr3_length: 16; j_call: TRBJ2-2; v_call: TRBV6-4; cdr3_nt: TGTGCCAGCAGTGACTCGGCTAGCGGGAGCACCGGGGAGCTGTTTTTT; cdr3_aa: CASSDSASGSTGELFF
clone_size: -; d_call: -; cdr3_length: 14; j_call: TRBJ2-7; v_call: TRBV7-9; cdr3_nt: TGTGCCAGCAGCTTAGGCAGCGGCAACTACGAGCAGTACTTC; cdr3_aa: CASSLGSGNYEQYF
clone_size: -; d_call: -; cdr3_length: 12; j_call: TRBJ1-5; v_call: TRBV15; cdr3_nt: TGTGCCACCGCGGAGGGAAGACAGCCCCAGCATTTT; cdr3_aa: CATAEGRQPQHF
clone_size: -; d_call: TRBD1; cdr3_length: 15; j_call: TRBJ2-7; v_call: TRBV28; cdr3_nt: TGTGCCAGCAGGGCGACAGGGCGCCGCTCCTACGAGCAGTACTTC; cdr3_aa: CASRATGRRSYEQYF
clone_size: -; d_call: -; cdr3_length: 16; j_call: TRBJ2-3; v_call: TRBV11-1; cdr3_nt: TGTGCCAGCAGCTTAGTATTAGAGGGCTACACAGATACGCAGTATTTT; cdr3_aa: CASSLVLEGYTDTQYF